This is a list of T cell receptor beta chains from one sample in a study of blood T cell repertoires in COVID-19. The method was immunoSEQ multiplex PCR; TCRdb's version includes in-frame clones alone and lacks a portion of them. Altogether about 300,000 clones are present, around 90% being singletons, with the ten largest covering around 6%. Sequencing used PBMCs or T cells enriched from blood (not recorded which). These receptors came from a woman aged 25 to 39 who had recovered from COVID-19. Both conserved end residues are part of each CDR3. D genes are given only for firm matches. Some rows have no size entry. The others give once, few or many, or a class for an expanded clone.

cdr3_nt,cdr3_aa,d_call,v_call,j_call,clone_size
TGTGCCAGTAGTAAAAGGTTGAACCTGAGGGATTCACCCCTCCACTTT,CASSKRLNLRDSPLHF,NA,TRBV19,TRBJ1-6,once
TGTGCCTGGAGTGGGGGACAGGACCCCTACGAGCAGTACTTC,CAWSGGQDPYEQYF,TRBD1,TRBV30,TRBJ2-7,NA
TGTGCCAGCAGTTACAACAGGAACACTGAAGCTTTCTTT,CASSYNRNTEAFF,NA,TRBV6-5,TRBJ1-1,NA
TGCAGCGTCCACGCGGGGAGCGGCACCGGGGAGCTGTTTTTT,CSVHAGSGTGELFF,NA,TRBV29-1,TRBJ2-2,NA
TGCGCCAGCAGCCAAGGTGCGGACAGGGTTACCTACGAGCAGTACTTC,CASSQGADRVTYEQYF,TRBD1,TRBV4-1,TRBJ2-7,NA
TGTGCCAGCAGCTTAGATAGGGGGACATACGAGCAGTACTTC,CASSLDRGTYEQYF,NA,TRBV7-2,TRBJ2-7,once
TGTGCCAGCACCCATGAAAGCGGGGGGGCCTACAATGAGCAGTTCTTC,CASTHESGGAYNEQFF,TRBD2,TRBV5-5,TRBJ2-1,NA
TGTGCCAGCAGCCAAGAGGCGGGCACAGATACGCAGTATTTT,CASSQEAGTDTQYF,NA,TRBV4-2,TRBJ2-3,once
TGTGCCAGCAGCTTAGCGGCGGTGAACACTGAAGCTTTCTTT,CASSLAAVNTEAFF,NA,TRBV7-9,TRBJ1-1,NA
TGCGCCAGCAGCCTAAGACTCGTCTCCTACGAGCAGTACTTC,CASSLRLVSYEQYF,NA,TRBV4-1,TRBJ2-7,once
TGTGCCAGCAGCTTAGAACCGGGACAGGGCTACGAGCAGTACTTC,CASSLEPGQGYEQYF,TRBD1,TRBV7-9,TRBJ2-7,NA
TGTGCCTGGAGTCAGGGTCTGGGTTCACCCCTCCACTTT,CAWSQGLGSPLHF,NA,TRBV30,TRBJ1-6,few
TGCGCCAGCACGCGCTTCGCGGGGGGCGGCGGGGAGCTGTTTTTT,CASTRFAGGGGELFF,TRBD2,TRBV5-1,TRBJ2-2,NA
TGTGCCAGCAGTTACTCGGCGGGGGTTAATTCACCCCTCCACTTT,CASSYSAGVNSPLHF,NA,TRBV6-5,TRBJ1-6,NA
TGTGCCAGTAGTATCGGGGACAGGGTAAATGAAAAACTGTTTTTT,CASSIGDRVNEKLFF,TRBD1,TRBV19,TRBJ1-4,NA
TGTGCCAGTAGTACGCAGGGTGACTATGGCTACACCTTC,CASSTQGDYGYTF,NA,TRBV19,TRBJ1-2,NA
TGTGCCAGCAGTTCCCACCACGGACAGGGTGGGCGCAATCAGCCCCAGCATTTT,CASSSHHGQGGRNQPQHF,TRBD1,TRBV6-2/TRBV6-3,TRBJ1-5,NA
TGTGCCAGCAGCCAGAGGGCCAACGTCCTGACTTTC,CASSQRANVLTF,NA,TRBV6-5,TRBJ2-6,NA
TGTGCCAGCAGTCCGGGACAGATCAATGAGCAGTTCTTC,CASSPGQINEQFF,TRBD1,TRBV6-6,TRBJ2-1,NA
TGTGCCAGTGGGGACAGAGGTTACGGCGTCGCACCCCTCCACTTT,CASGDRGYGVAPLHF,TRBD1,TRBV19,TRBJ1-6,NA
TGTGCCAGCAGCGCAAACCCGGAGTATGGCTACACCTTC,CASSANPEYGYTF,NA,TRBV7-2,TRBJ1-2,once
TGTGCCAGCAGCCCCGGCGGGCATCGGGACACTGAAGCTTTCTTT,CASSPGGHRDTEAFF,NA,TRBV6-5,TRBJ1-1,NA
TGTGCCAGCAGACGACAGGGTTCATCCTACAATGAGCAGTTCTTC,CASRRQGSSYNEQFF,TRBD1,TRBV2,TRBJ2-1,NA
TGTGCCACCAGCAGAGATGTGAGCGGGAGCACAGATACGCAGTATTTT,CATSRDVSGSTDTQYF,NA,TRBV15,TRBJ2-3,NA
TGCGCCAGCAGCTTGGCTGAAGGGAGATATGGCTACACCTTC,CASSLAEGRYGYTF,NA,TRBV5-1,TRBJ1-2,NA
TGTGCCGGAGCAGGGGCAGTCGGTTCACCCCTCCACTTT,CAGAGAVGSPLHF,NA,TRBV30,TRBJ1-6,once
TGTGCCAGCAGGCAGGGGAACAACTATGGCTACACCTTC,CASRQGNNYGYTF,NA,TRBV2,TRBJ1-2,NA
TGTGCCAGCAGCTTTCCGGGACAGGGCCCTCTCGAGCAGTACTTC,CASSFPGQGPLEQYF,TRBD1,TRBV7-4,TRBJ2-7,once
TGTGCCAGCAGTGAAGGGACTTTGACCTCCTACAATGAGCAGTTCTTC,CASSEGTLTSYNEQFF,NA,TRBV2,TRBJ2-1,NA